One and the same sample provided the 27 T cell receptor beta chains below, sequenced in a study of blood T cell repertoires in COVID-19. Profiled with immunoSEQ multiplex PCR; TCRdb holds only in-frame clones, not every one. The sample lists 250,000 to 350,000 clones; 70% to 90% were seen once. Sequenced sample: peripheral blood. These receptor sequences come from a woman between 70 and 85 years old with COVID-19, enrolled during active disease.

The chain combines TRBV29-1 with TRBJ2-1; 7 bases map to TRBD1. Germline values: CDR1 SQVTM, CDR2 ANQGSEA. With V trimmed by 7 bases and J by 2 bases, 8 bases remained unmatched. This CDR3 comprises 14 residues. CDR3 bases: TGCAGCGCTCCGACAGGGACCACCTACAATGAGCAGTTCTTC. It yields the protein CSAPTGTTYNEQFF.

The gene calls are TRBV7-5 and TRBJ1-3. TRBV7-5 is reported as a pseudogene. The CDR3 extends over 15 amino acids. The chain's CDR3 is CARSIEEGRGNTIYF. The CDR3 region has the DNA TGTGCCAGAAGCATCGAGGAGGGGAGGGGAAACACCATATATTTT.

CDR3 sequence reads: CASSSGQGGSSSPLHF. The CDR3 DNA is TGTGCCAGCAGCTCCGGACAGGGAGGGTCGAGTTCACCCCTCCACTTT. The rearrangement uses TRBV7-9 and TRBJ1-6; 8 bases are shared with TRBD1. V was clipped by 4 bases and J by 9 bases; unmatched bases: 11. The germline CDR1 and CDR2 sequences are SEHNR and FQNEAQ (reference sequence). This CDR3 contains 16 residues.

The chain carries TRBV7-9 and TRBJ2-7; no definite D call. The length of the CDR3 is 12 residues. From germline, CDR1 is SEHNR and CDR2 FQNEAQ (reference sequence). Trimming removed 9 bases at V and 1 base at J, with 10 bases between. The CDR3 sequence is CASATQSYEQYF. Written as DNA, the CDR3 is TGTGCCAGTGCGACACAATCCTACGAGCAGTACTTC.

The chain joins TRBV19 to TRBJ1-2; TRBD1 matches at 8 bases. V trimming: 2 bases; J trimming: 4 bases; junction bases outside the gene matches: 6. The CDR3 totals 15 residues. CDR1 is LNHDA, CDR2 SQIVND, per germline (reference sequence). DNA of the CDR3: TGTGCCAGTAGTATACCAGGACAGGGAGGCTATGGCTACACCTTC. Translated, it gives CASSIPGQGGYGYTF.

The V gene is TRBV24-1, the J gene TRBJ2-1; TRBD2 matches at 14 bases. Germline values: CDR1 KGHDR, CDR2 SFDVKD. The CDR3 has 19 amino acids. V gave up 3 bases and J gave up 2 bases; unmatched junction bases: 8. The CDR3 nucleotides read TGTGCCACCAGTGATGCCGGGACTAGCGGGGGTAACGCCTACAATGAGCAGTTCTTC. Translated: CATSDAGTSGGNAYNEQFF.

The rearrangement uses TRBV18 and TRBJ1-6; D unresolved. The CDR3 extends over 13 amino acids. Per the germline V gene, CDR1 is KGHSH and CDR2 is LQKENI. V lost 2 bases, J lost 6 bases, and 5 bases lay in between. The DNA for the CDR3 is TGTGCCAGCTCACCAGACACTAATTCACCCCTCCACTTT. This sequence encodes CASSPDTNSPLHF.

The chain is built from TRBV7-2 and TRBJ2-2, with 11 bases identical to TRBD2. The CDR3 is 16 residues long. Germline lookup yields CDR1 SGHTA and CDR2 FQGNSA. V lost 1 base to trimming and J lost 6 bases; unmatched junction nucleotides: 4. This chain's CDR3 is CASSLVAGGHSGELFF. The CDR3 DNA reads TGTGCCAGCAGCTTAGTAGCGGGGGGGCACTCCGGGGAGCTGTTTTTT.

The V call is TRBV30, the J call TRBJ2-3; 7 positions match TRBD1. The CDR3 spans 14 residues. Looked up from germline, CDR1 is GTSNPN and CDR2 is SVGIG (reference sequence). V dropped 3 bases and J dropped 1; count of bases not matched to a gene: 4. The DNA for the CDR3 is TGTGCCTGGAGCATTGGACAGGGCACAGATACGCAGTATTTT. Translating gives CAWSIGQGTDTQYF.

This clone showed up just once. The V gene is TRBV3-1 (or the pseudogene TRBV3-2), the J gene TRBJ2-2; 11 bases are shared with TRBD1. Looked up from germline, CDR1 is LGHDT and CDR2 is YNNKEL (reference sequence). The CDR3 runs to 15 residues. V gave up 1 base and J gave up 5 bases; unmatched junction bases: 0. DNA of the CDR3: TGTGCCAGCAGCCAAGGGGACAGGGGGACCGGGGAGCTGTTTTTT. It is translated as CASSQGDRGTGELFF.

The chain joins TRBV24-1 to TRBJ2-5, with D maybe TRBD1 (5 bases). Per the germline V gene, CDR1 is KGHDR and CDR2 is SFDVKD. The length of the CDR3 is 16 residues. V lost 3 bases to trimming and J lost 3 bases, with 16 bases between them. The CDR3 sequence: CATSDDRQTAKETQYF. CDR3 DNA: TGTGCCACCAGTGATGATCGACAGACAGCAAAAGAGACCCAGTACTTC.

J is TRBJ2-3 and V is TRBV5-1, with 7 bases that match TRBD2. Germline trimming cut 4 bases from V and 6 bases from J; bases unmatched to any gene: 8. Germline V gene data show CDR1 as SGHRS and CDR2 as YFSETQ. The CDR3 runs 14 residues. The CDR3 DNA follows: TGCGCCAGCAGCATCCTCGGGGGAGGGGATACGCAGTATTTT. Residues: CASSILGGGDTQYF. The complete variable domain, with remaining parts taken from reference TRBV5-1 and TRBJ2-3, reads KAGVTQTPRYLIKTRGQQVTLSCSPISGHRSVSWYQQTPGQGLQFLFEYFSETQRNKGNFPGRFSGRQFSNSRSEMNVSTLELGDSALYLCASSILGGGDTQYFGPGTRLTVL.

The V and J genes are TRBV5-8 and TRBJ2-3, with 9 bases identical to TRBD2. After removal of 4 bases from V and 2 bases from J, the junction contained 20 bases not matched to a gene. Germline V CDR1 and CDR2: SGHTS, YDEGEE. The CDR3 spans 20 residues. CDR3 DNA: TGTGCCAGCAGCGGAGGAATTACCGGGACTAGCAGTACCCACACAGATACGCAGTATTTT. Encoded protein: CASSGGITGTSSTHTDTQYF.

This chain links TRBV6-2 or TRBV6-3 with TRBJ2-7; D possibly corresponds to TRBD2 (7 bases). V shed 2 bases and J shed 2 bases, with 13 bases lying between them. CDR1 and CDR2 (germline): MNHEY, SVGEGT. The CDR3 runs to 15 residues. Here the CDR3 reads CASSYIAGAPYEQYF. The CDR3 DNA follows: TGTGCCAGCAGTTACATTGCGGGGGCCCCCTACGAGCAGTACTTC.

With respect to this clone: Other nucleotide sequences in the sample specify the same CDR3. The V gene is TRBV9, the J gene TRBJ2-7, with TRBD2 identical over 8 bases. CDR1 and CDR2 from the germline V gene are SGDLS and YYNGEE. V lost 2 bases to trimming and J lost 1 base; unmatched junction nucleotides: 2. The CDR3 has 14 amino acids. The CDR3 sequence is CASSVSGGSYEQYF. CDR3 coding DNA: TGTGCCAGCAGCGTGAGCGGGGGATCCTACGAGCAGTACTTC.

The CDR3 DNA reads TGTGCCAGCACCTCCTTCCCAGGGGCTAGTGAAGCTTTCTTT. Its protein is CASTSFPGASEAFF. V and J are TRBV27 and TRBJ1-1; weak D call: TRBD1 (6 bases). This CDR3 is built from 14 residues. CDR1 is MNHEY and CDR2 is SMNVEV in the germline V gene (reference sequence). Deletions cut 7 bases from V and 7 bases from J, with 19 bases between.

The V and J genes are TRBV7-8 and TRBJ2-3, with TRBD2 as a possible D gene (7 bases). The V gene lost 0 bases and the J gene lost 4 bases, with 17 bases spanning the gap. The CDR3 is 17 amino acids. Germline V gene sequence: CDR1 SGHVS, CDR2 FQNEAQ. CDR3: CASSLAGGPSGPDTQYF. DNA for the CDR3: TGTGCCAGCAGCTTAGCGGGGGGGCCTTCAGGTCCAGATACGCAGTATTTT.

The chain employs TRBV7-3 and TRBJ1-1, with D unresolved. The CDR3 sequence is 13 residues long. Germline values: CDR1 SGHTA, CDR2 FQGTGA. Trimming stripped 6 bases from V and 1 base from J, with 9 bases between. CDR3 loop: CASRQTGNTEAFF. CDR3 DNA: TGTGCCAGCAGACAAACGGGGAACACTGAAGCTTTCTTT.

V usage is TRBV5-1 and J usage is TRBJ2-1; tentative D call: TRBD2 (7 bases). The CDR3 loop spans 13 amino acids. Trimming took off 2 bases at V and 7 bases at J, with 10 bases between the two ends. Germline V lookup: CDR1 SGHRS, CDR2 YFSETQ. CDR3 residues: CASSFGGANEQFF. The CDR3 region has the DNA TGCGCCAGCAGCTTTGGGGGGGCAAATGAGCAGTTCTTC.

This chain links TRBV19 with TRBJ1-1, with 9 nucleotides matching TRBD1. Germline CDR1 LNHDA, CDR2 SQIVND (reference sequence). The V segment lost 4 bases and the J segment 8 bases; nucleotides outside the gene matches: 11. This CDR3 is built from 15 residues. Written as DNA, the CDR3 is TGTGCCAGTAGTAGATTAATATCCGGGACAGGGGAAGCTTTCTTT. It is translated as CASSRLISGTGEAFF.

This chain uses TRBV9 with TRBJ1-2; D call uncertain. V lost 4 bases to trimming and J lost 1 base, with 11 bases between them. The germline gives CDR1 SGDLS, CDR2 YYNGEE. This CDR3 region has 14 residues. CDR3: CASSPHDNNYGYTF. For the CDR3, the DNA is TGTGCCAGCAGCCCCCATGACAATAACTATGGCTACACCTTC.

The V gene is TRBV27, the J gene TRBJ1-2; D remains unclear. Germline-derived CDR1 and CDR2 are MNHEY and SMNVEV (reference sequence). This CDR3 is 14 amino acids long. V lost 0 bases and J 1 base, leaving 6 bases between the germline ends. CDR3 sequence: CASSLSGINYGYTF. CDR3 in DNA: TGTGCCAGCAGTTTATCCGGGATTAACTATGGCTACACCTTC.

Regarding this clone: In the same sample, other DNA sequences code for this CDR3. The chain is built from TRBV19 and TRBJ1-5, with no clear D. V was cut by 9 bases and J by 4 bases, with 13 bases left in between. This CDR3 is built from 13 residues. The germline V gene has CDR1 LNHDA and CDR2 SQIVND (reference sequence). The CDR3 nucleotides read TGTGCCAGCAACCGGGGTCTGAATCAGCCCCAGCATTTT. This sequence encodes CASNRGLNQPQHF.

The chain combines TRBV7-3 with TRBJ1-2, with D tentatively TRBD1 (6 bases). Trimming shortened V by 2 bases and J by 0 bases, and 16 bases separated the two germline ends. The germline gives CDR1 SGHTA, CDR2 FQGTGA. The CDR3 has 17 amino acids. This CDR3 is CASSLDGGVRANYGYTF. CDR3 DNA sequence: TGTGCCAGCAGCTTAGATGGGGGCGTTCGAGCTAACTATGGCTACACCTTC.

CDR3 in DNA: TGTGCCATCAGTGGTCTAGGGGGTCTGGTGAACACTGAAGCTTTCTTT. Residues: CAISGLGGLVNTEAFF. The genes are TRBV10-3 and TRBJ1-1; D is perhaps TRBD1 (6 bases). Germline V gene sequence: CDR1 ENHRY, CDR2 SYGVKD. Trimming stripped 4 bases from V and 0 bases from J, with 15 bases between. The CDR3 is made up of 16 amino acids.

This clone was picked up one time. This sequence joins TRBV5-6 and TRBJ2-2, with 8 bases identical to TRBD1. CDR3 length: 16 amino acids. The junction had 6 bases not matched to a gene; V was cut back by 0 bases and J by 5 bases. Germline-derived CDR1 and CDR2 are SGHDT and YYEEEE. CDR3 amino acids: CASSLGGQGGTGELFF. The CDR3 bases are TGTGCCAGCAGCTTGGGCGGACAGGGTGGGACCGGGGAGCTGTTTTTT. Full variable domain (rest looked up from reference TRBV5-6 and TRBJ2-2): DAGVTQSPTHLIKTRGQQVTLRCSPKSGHDTVSWYQQALGQGPQFIFQYYEEEERQRGNFPDRFSGHQFPNYSSELNVNALLLGDSALYLCASSLGGQGGTGELFFGEGSRLTVL.

The rearrangement joins TRBV7-2 to TRBJ2-7, with TRBD1 as a possible D gene (6 bases). Germline CDR1 and CDR2: SGHTA and FQGNSA. CDR3 length: 16 amino acids. The germline V and J ends were trimmed by 2 bases and 2 bases, with 16 bases remaining between them. Written as DNA, the CDR3 is TGTGCCAGCAGCTTAAAGGGGGACATTACAGCCTACGAGCAGTACTTC. Amino acids: CASSLKGDITAYEQYF.